This TCR beta chain was identified during a study of cytomegalovirus exposure and HLA in healthy donors. General observations from the study: Reports described diagnosis of cytomegalovirus status by the classifier as highly specific and sensitive. A later analysis, which compared TCR beta chains of equal frequency, found the HLA-associated ones more clonally expanded. Later work associated roughly 17,000 TCR beta sequences with HLA alleles at 0.05 false discovery rate. The majority of CMV-associated TCR beta chains were reported as apparently HLA-restricted in a later analysis.

With regard to this clone: Its target is unknown.

Germline values: CDR1 MGHDK, CDR2 SYGVNS. Unmatched junction bases numbered 11, after V lost 0 bases and J lost 6 bases. CDR3 length: 17 amino acids. The PCR contained 60 Vbeta and 13 Jbeta primers. Sequencing was performed with immunoSEQ multiplex PCR; in TCRdb, only in-frame clones are kept and a portion is missing. The top ten clones hold under 3.5% of a sample with 130,000 to 150,000 clones, roughly 80% of them seen once. This TCR was sampled from a woman in her 30s in good health and CMV-seronegative. V gene TRBV25-1 combines with J gene TRBJ1-2, with 9 bases that match TRBD1. Sequenced material: PBMCs. CDR3 sequence (DNA): TGTGCCAGCAGTGAATATAGTAACAGGGGGCTTAAACATGGCTACACCTTC. Translating it yields CASSEYSNRGLKHGYTF.